These T cell receptor beta chains were read from a single sample in a study of neurological immune-mediated disorders. TCRdb used MiXCR to reprocess the 5' RACE reads, holding one entry per CDR3 protein. The sample yields over 60,000 distinct CDR3 sequences, 5.2% seen once. The sample consisted of PBMCs. Receptor source: a woman in her 30s with multiple sclerosis. Each CDR3 is given with its conserved first and last residue. A D gene is named only where the DNA matches it firmly. Some rows mark clone size as missing; the rest say once, few, many or name a class of expanded clone.

j_call: TRBJ1-5; clone_size: -; v_call: TRBV20-1; cdr3_length: 16; d_call: -; cdr3_aa: CSARDSPWGEDQPQHF; cdr3_nt: TGCAGTGCTAGAGATTCCCCTTGGGGGGAGGACCAGCCCCAGCATTTT
j_call: TRBJ2-1; clone_size: many; v_call: TRBV20-1; cdr3_length: 14; d_call: TRBD2; cdr3_aa: CSARGGSSYNEQFF; cdr3_nt: TGCAGTGCTAGAGGCGGGAGCTCCTACAATGAGCAGTTCTTC
j_call: TRBJ1-5; clone_size: many; v_call: TRBV15; cdr3_length: 13; d_call: -; cdr3_aa: CATRTAFNQPQNF; cdr3_nt: TGTGCCACCCGGACTGCATTTAATCAGCCCCAGAATTTT
j_call: TRBJ2-7; clone_size: many; v_call: TRBV29-1; cdr3_length: 13; d_call: -; cdr3_aa: CSVGTPPTYEQYF; cdr3_nt: TGCAGCGTGGGGACACCACCCACCTACGAGCAGTACTTC
j_call: TRBJ1-6; clone_size: many; v_call: TRBV28; cdr3_length: 15; d_call: -; cdr3_aa: CASSFRRGINSPLHF; cdr3_nt: TGTGCCAGCAGTTTTCGTAGGGGGATAAATTCACCCCTCCACTTT
j_call: TRBJ1-6; clone_size: many; v_call: TRBV27; cdr3_length: 13; d_call: -; cdr3_aa: CASSWEINSPLHF; cdr3_nt: TGTGCCAGCAGTTGGGAGATTAATTCACCCCTCCACTTT
j_call: TRBJ2-3; clone_size: many; v_call: TRBV6-6; cdr3_length: 12; d_call: -; cdr3_aa: CASTTYTDTQYF; cdr3_nt: TGTGCCAGTACCACCTACACAGATACGCAGTATTTT
j_call: TRBJ1-1; clone_size: many; v_call: TRBV7-8; cdr3_length: 15; d_call: -; cdr3_aa: CASSTPWQVNTEAFF; cdr3_nt: TGTGCCAGCAGCACACCGTGGCAGGTGAACACTGAAGCTTTCTTT
j_call: TRBJ1-6; clone_size: -; v_call: TRBV5-1; cdr3_length: 14; d_call: TRBD1; cdr3_aa: CASSLGQGASPLHF; cdr3_nt: TGCGCCAGCAGCTTAGGACAGGGTGCTTCACCCCTCCACTTT
j_call: TRBJ2-3; clone_size: many; v_call: TRBV20-1; cdr3_length: 16; d_call: TRBD2; cdr3_aa: CSARVGGAFSTDTQYF; cdr3_nt: TGCAGTGCTAGAGTCGGGGGGGCTTTTAGCACAGATACGCAGTATTTT
j_call: TRBJ1-1; clone_size: many; v_call: TRBV5-1; cdr3_length: 12; d_call: TRBD1; cdr3_aa: CASSQDRLEAFF; cdr3_nt: TGCGCCAGCAGCCAGGACAGGCTTGAAGCTTTCTTT
j_call: TRBJ2-1; clone_size: many; v_call: TRBV5-5; cdr3_length: 14; d_call: -; cdr3_aa: CASSPFSSYNEQFF; cdr3_nt: TGTGCCAGCAGCCCCTTTAGCTCCTACAATGAGCAGTTCTTC
j_call: TRBJ2-1; clone_size: -; v_call: TRBV6-5; cdr3_length: 13; d_call: -; cdr3_aa: CASSPGKYNEQFF; cdr3_nt: TGTGCCAGCAGTCCGGGAAAGTACAATGAGCAGTTCTTC
j_call: TRBJ2-7; clone_size: many; v_call: TRBV7-6; cdr3_length: 13; d_call: -; cdr3_aa: CASSPDTSYEQYF; cdr3_nt: TGTGCCAGCAGTCCGGACACGTCCTACGAGCAGTACTTC
j_call: TRBJ2-3; clone_size: many; v_call: TRBV12-3/TRBV12-4; cdr3_length: 15; d_call: TRBD2; cdr3_aa: CATKTLAGSADTQYF; cdr3_nt: TGTGCCACTAAGACACTAGCGGGGTCCGCAGATACGCAGTATTTT
j_call: TRBJ1-5; clone_size: many; v_call: TRBV3-1; cdr3_length: 14; d_call: TRBD1; cdr3_aa: CASSLTGGGGPQNF; cdr3_nt: TGTGCCAGCAGCCTCACAGGGGGCGGTGGGCCCCAGAATTTT
j_call: TRBJ1-2; clone_size: many; v_call: TRBV10-3; cdr3_length: 13; d_call: -; cdr3_aa: CAISPQQREGYTF; cdr3_nt: TGTGCCATCAGCCCCCAACAACGGGAAGGCTACACCTTC
j_call: TRBJ2-3; clone_size: many; v_call: TRBV20-1; cdr3_length: 14; d_call: -; cdr3_aa: CSAREGQSTDTQYF; cdr3_nt: TGCAGTGCTAGAGAAGGACAGAGCACAGATACGCAGTATTTT
j_call: TRBJ2-7; clone_size: -; v_call: TRBV12-3/TRBV12-4; cdr3_length: 13; d_call: -; cdr3_aa: CATAGTGSYEQYF; cdr3_nt: TGTGCCACCGCCGGGACCGGGTCCTACGAGCAGTACTTC
j_call: TRBJ1-2; clone_size: -; v_call: TRBV5-6; cdr3_length: 14; d_call: -; cdr3_aa: CASSLVRGNYGYTF; cdr3_nt: TGTGCCAGCAGCTTGGTGCGCGGAAACTATGGCTACACCTTC
j_call: TRBJ1-6; clone_size: -; v_call: TRBV20-1; cdr3_length: 15; d_call: -; cdr3_aa: CSARTSGLKGTPLNF; cdr3_nt: TGCAGTGCTAGGACCTCGGGGTTAAAGGGCACACCCCTCAACTTT
j_call: TRBJ1-2; clone_size: many; v_call: TRBV12-3/TRBV12-4; cdr3_length: 14; d_call: TRBD1; cdr3_aa: CASRPGQGASGYTF; cdr3_nt: TGTGCCAGCAGACCGGGACAGGGGGCCTCTGGCTACACCTTC
j_call: TRBJ1-4; clone_size: many; v_call: TRBV27; cdr3_length: 18; d_call: TRBD1; cdr3_aa: CASSLRGDRGSINEKLFF; cdr3_nt: TGTGCCAGCAGTCTACGCGGGGACAGGGGCTCAATTAATGAAAAACTGTTTTTT